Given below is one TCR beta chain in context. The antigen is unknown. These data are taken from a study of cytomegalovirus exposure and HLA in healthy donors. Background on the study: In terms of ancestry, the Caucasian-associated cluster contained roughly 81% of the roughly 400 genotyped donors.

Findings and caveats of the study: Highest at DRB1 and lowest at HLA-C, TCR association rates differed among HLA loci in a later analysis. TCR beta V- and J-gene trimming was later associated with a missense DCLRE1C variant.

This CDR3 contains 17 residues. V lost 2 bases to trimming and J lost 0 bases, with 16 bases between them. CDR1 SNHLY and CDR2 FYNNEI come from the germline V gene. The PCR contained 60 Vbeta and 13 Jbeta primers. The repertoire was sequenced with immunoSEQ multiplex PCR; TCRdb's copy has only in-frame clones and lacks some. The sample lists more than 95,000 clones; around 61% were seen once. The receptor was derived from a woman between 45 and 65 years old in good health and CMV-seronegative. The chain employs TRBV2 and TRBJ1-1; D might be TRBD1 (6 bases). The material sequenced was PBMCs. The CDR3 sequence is CASSERGGGFMNTEAFF. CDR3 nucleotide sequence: TGTGCCAGCAGTGAAAGGGGGGGCGGTTTTATGAACACTGAAGCTTTCTTT.